These 6 T cell receptor beta chains share one sample of origin, sequenced in a study of blood T cell repertoires in COVID-19. Data came from immunoSEQ multiplex PCR; TCRdb stores just in-frame clones and leaves some out. The table records some 250,000 clones, approximately 86% of them present only once. Sequenced material: peripheral blood. Receptors were obtained from a man between 60 and 75 years old who had recovered from COVID-19.

The genes are TRBV5-1 and TRBJ1-3, with TRBD1 matching over 8 bases. V trimming: 3 bases; J trimming: 2 bases; junction bases outside the gene matches: 7. The germline V gene encodes CDR1 SGHRS and CDR2 YFSETQ. The CDR3 runs to 16 residues. CDR3 bases: TGCGCCAGCAGCTCCGGGCAGGGGGCGGCTGGAAACACCATATATTTT. Protein: CASSSGQGAAGNTIYF.

V and J are TRBV7-8 and TRBJ1-1; TRBD1 is a possible D gene (5 bases). The CDR3 consists of 14 residues. Germline CDR1 reads SGHVS; CDR2 reads FQNEAQ. Trimming took off 5 bases at V and 0 bases at J, with 10 bases between the two ends. CDR3 sequence (DNA): TGTGCCAGCAGCGTACAGGATCTGAACACTGAAGCTTTCTTT. It specifies CASSVQDLNTEAFF.

Worth noting for this clone: Other DNA sequences of this sample code for an identical CDR3. The chain has TRBV5-1 and TRBJ1-6; the match to TRBD1 covers 7 bases. V lost 0 bases to trimming and J lost 7 bases; unmatched junction nucleotides: 4. This CDR3 region has 15 residues. The V gene's germline CDR1 is SGHRS and CDR2 YFSETQ. The CDR3 DNA sequence: TGCGCCAGCAGCTTGGGACAGGGTGGCAATTCACCCCTCCACTTT. This translates into CASSLGQGGNSPLHF. Using reference TRBV5-1 and TRBJ1-6 for the parts outside the CDR3, the full variable domain is KAGVTQTPRYLIKTRGQQVTLSCSPISGHRSVSWYQQTPGQGLQFLFEYFSETQRNKGNFPGRFSGRQFSNSRSEMNVSTLELGDSALYLCASSLGQGGNSPLHFGNGTRLTVT.

The chain has TRBV7-9 and TRBJ1-2; 9 bases agree with TRBD1. Germline V CDR1 and CDR2: SEHNR, FQNEAQ (reference sequence). There are 13 residues in the CDR3. Trimming took 6 bases from V and 11 from J; bases not matched to a gene: 10. CDR3 DNA sequence: TGTGCCAGCAGTCTAGGGACAGGGCGACCTTACACCTTC. It encodes CASSLGTGRPYTF.

The J gene is TRBJ2-4, the V gene TRBV27; D may be TRBD2 (5 bases). The CDR3 is made up of 15 amino acids. Germline values: CDR1 MNHEY, CDR2 SMNVEV (reference sequence). Trimming removed 4 bases from V and 0 bases from J, with 10 bases in between. In DNA, the CDR3 is TGTGCCAGCAGTTCGACGGGGATAGCCAAAAACATTCAGTACTTC. Translation: CASSSTGIAKNIQYF.

The CDR3 here is CASSQDRRGGPATQYF. The CDR3 DNA reads TGCGCCAGCAGCCAAGATAGGCGGGGGGGCCCGGCTACGCAGTATTTT. The gene calls are TRBV4-1 and TRBJ2-3, with TRBD2 matching over 9 bases. Germline CDR1 and CDR2: MGHRA and YSYEKL. The ends lost 0 bases at V and 8 bases at J; junction bases unmatched: 9. This CDR3 is 16 amino acids long.